Listed below are T cell receptor beta chains from one sample, sequenced in a study of blood T cell repertoires in COVID-19. TCRdb's table, derived via immunoSEQ multiplex PCR, lists solely in-frame clones and lacks some. The sample has more than 85,000 clones, 78% seen once; the top ten hold 9.8%. The sequenced sample consisted of peripheral blood. The receptors come from a man in his 60s with active or convalescent COVID-19. Both conserved end residues are part of each CDR3. The D gene is left open where the match is weak. Rows give clone size only sometimes, using once, few, many, or a class for an expanded clone.

V gene	J gene	D gene	clone size	CDR3 protein	CDR3 DNA
TRBV2	TRBJ1-1	-	-	CASSEAGGTEAFF	TGTGCCAGCAGTGAAGCGGGGGGCACTGAAGCTTTCTTT
TRBV19	TRBJ1-2	TRBD1	-	CASRTRGATGSYGYTF	TGTGCCAGTAGGACTCGAGGTGCGACAGGGAGCTATGGCTACACCTTC
TRBV7-8	TRBJ2-1	-	-	CASSSLQLTGENEQFF	TGTGCCAGCAGCTCCCTTCAACTGACAGGTGAGAATGAGCAGTTCTTC
TRBV11-2	TRBJ2-6	TRBD1	-	CASSQTGGEGGANVLTF	TGTGCCAGCAGCCAGACAGGGGGGGAAGGTGGGGCCAACGTCCTGACTTTC
TRBV6-1	TRBJ1-6	TRBD1	once	CASSEWTGNNSPLHF	TGTGCCAGCAGTGAATGGACAGGGAATAATTCACCCCTCCACTTT
TRBV19	TRBJ2-1	TRBD2	-	CAIGRTSDYNEQFF	TGTGCCATAGGGAGGACTAGCGACTACAATGAGCAGTTCTTC
TRBV19	TRBJ1-1	-	-	CASTAGGNTEAFF	TGTGCCAGTACGGCCGGAGGGAACACTGAAGCTTTCTTT
TRBV30	TRBJ1-2	-	few	CAWSLGGYGYTF	TGTGCCTGGAGCTTGGGGGGCTATGGCTACACCTTC
TRBV5-5	TRBJ1-2	-	-	CASSLSGTGGDYGYTF	TGTGCCAGCAGCTTAAGCGGGACCGGTGGCGACTATGGCTACACCTTC
TRBV7-2	TRBJ2-3	TRBD2	-	CASSSVAGGADTQYF	TGTGCCAGCAGTTCAGTGGCGGGAGGGGCAGATACGCAGTATTTT
TRBV18	TRBJ2-2	TRBD1	-	CASSPGDRNTGELFF	TGTGCCAGCTCACCAGGGGACAGAAACACCGGGGAGCTGTTTTTT
TRBV6-5	TRBJ2-7	-	-	CASSPHRRESYEQYF	TGTGCCAGCAGTCCCCACAGGAGAGAGTCCTACGAGCAGTACTTC
TRBV7-2	TRBJ2-7	-	-	CASSLANLALGEQYF	TGTGCCAGCAGCTTAGCCAACCTAGCTTTGGGCGAGCAGTACTTC
TRBV11-2	TRBJ1-2	-	-	CASSLGGNYGYTF	TGTGCCAGCAGCTTGGGCGGGAACTATGGCTACACCTTC
TRBV6-6	TRBJ2-3	TRBD1	-	CASSVRQGVTDTQYF	TGTGCCAGCAGTGTAAGACAGGGAGTCACAGATACGCAGTATTTT
TRBV6-1	TRBJ1-5	-	-	CASSEEWGGNQPQHF	TGTGCCAGCAGTGAAGAATGGGGGGGCAATCAGCCCCAGCATTTT
TRBV11-2	TRBJ2-1	TRBD2	once	CASSRAGGYGEQFF	TGTGCCAGCAGCCGAGCGGGAGGGTACGGTGAGCAGTTCTTC
TRBV19	TRBJ2-2	TRBD1	-	CASSYSRDRLNTGELFF	TGTGCCAGTAGTTACTCCCGGGACAGACTCAACACCGGGGAGCTGTTTTTT
TRBV14	TRBJ2-4	-	few	CASSQINSNIQYF	TGTGCCAGCAGCCAGATTAATAGTAACATTCAGTACTTC
TRBV28	TRBJ1-1	TRBD1	-	CASTSGTGTEAFF	TGTGCCAGCACCTCTGGGACAGGGACTGAAGCTTTCTTT
TRBV6-5	TRBJ2-7	-	-	CASQGDNSYEQYF	TGTGCCAGCCAAGGGGACAACTCCTACGAGCAGTACTTC
TRBV5-6	TRBJ1-4	TRBD1	-	CASSGGQIEKLFF	TGTGCCAGCAGCGGGGGACAGATTGAAAAACTGTTTTTT
TRBV20-1	TRBJ1-2	TRBD1	-	CSASQGAGSYTF	TGCAGTGCTAGTCAGGGGGCTGGCAGCTACACCTTC
TRBV3-1/TRBV3-2	TRBJ1-6	-	-	CASSQYGSQRSASPLHF	TGTGCCAGCAGCCAATATGGTAGTCAGCGGTCGGCTTCACCCCTCCACTTT
TRBV7-9	TRBJ2-6	-	-	CASSKTPGANVLTF	TGTGCCAGCAGCAAGACTCCAGGGGCCAACGTCCTGACTTTC
TRBV2	TRBJ2-7	-	-	CASSGTEYEQYF	TGTGCCAGCAGTGGGACAGAGTACGAGCAGTACTTC
TRBV2	TRBJ2-5	-	few	CASSSGTSQETQYF	TGTGCCAGCAGTTCCGGGACTTCCCAAGAGACCCAGTACTTC
TRBV19	TRBJ1-5	-	-	CASSIARVNQPQHF	TGTGCCAGTAGTATAGCCAGGGTCAATCAGCCCCAGCATTTT
TRBV27	TRBJ2-5	-	-	CASSLIGLGAETQYF	TGTGCCAGCAGTTTAATCGGTCTGGGGGCAGAGACCCAGTACTTC
TRBV25-1	TRBJ1-5	TRBD1	-	CASSGTGVSPQHF	TGTGCCAGCAGTGGGACAGGGGTCTCGCCCCAGCATTTT
TRBV29-1	TRBJ1-4	-	-	CSVVSREGGEKLFF	TGCAGCGTTGTTAGCCGGGAAGGGGGTGAAAAACTGTTTTTT
TRBV19	TRBJ1-2	-	-	CASSEGGSRRNYGYTF	TGTGCCAGTAGTGAGGGTGGCAGCAGACGTAACTATGGCTACACCTTC
TRBV7-2	TRBJ1-1	TRBD1	-	CASSAMGQGGFEAFF	TGTGCCAGCAGCGCGATGGGACAGGGCGGGTTTGAAGCTTTCTTT
TRBV4-2	TRBJ2-3	TRBD2	-	CASSQYQLAGPTDTQYF	TGTGCCAGCAGCCAATACCAGCTAGCGGGGCCAACAGATACGCAGTATTTT
TRBV4-1	TRBJ2-1	-	-	CASSQDGQGGGNEQFF	TGCGCCAGCAGCCAAGACGGGCAGGGGGGCGGGAATGAGCAGTTCTTC
TRBV28	TRBJ1-2	-	-	CASSEIGYGYTF	TGTGCCAGCAGTGAAATCGGGTATGGCTACACCTTC
TRBV12-3/TRBV12-4	TRBJ1-5	-	-	CASSWAENQPQHF	TGTGCCAGCAGTTGGGCCGAGAATCAGCCCCAGCATTTT
TRBV6-5	TRBJ1-3	-	-	CASRSISGNTIYF	TGTGCCAGCAGATCCATTTCTGGAAACACCATATATTTT
TRBV3-1/TRBV3-2	TRBJ2-4	TRBD1	-	CASSHPLRGNRGTKNIQYF	TGTGCCAGCAGCCATCCATTAAGGGGAAACAGGGGAACCAAAAACATTCAGTACTTC
TRBV18	TRBJ1-6	TRBD1	-	CASSPPTGGNSPLHF	TGTGCCAGCTCACCACCTACAGGGGGAAATTCACCCCTCCACTTT
TRBV9	TRBJ2-3	-	-	CASSPDDSQVAQYF	TGTGCCAGCAGCCCAGACGACAGCCAAGTGGCGCAGTATTTT
TRBV6-2/TRBV6-3	TRBJ2-1	TRBD2	-	CASSWGGGHNEQFF	TGTGCCAGCAGTTGGGGGGGAGGGCATAATGAGCAGTTCTTC
TRBV19	TRBJ2-3	-	once	CASSIDGLGSPDTQYF	TGTGCCAGTAGTATAGATGGGTTGGGCTCTCCAGATACGCAGTATTTT
TRBV15	TRBJ2-1	TRBD2	-	CATSKGLAESQFF	TGTGCCACCAGCAAAGGACTAGCGGAGTCTCAGTTCTTC
TRBV11-3	TRBJ2-2	TRBD2	few	CASSPGGLAGGGTGELFF	TGTGCCAGCAGCCCAGGGGGACTAGCGGGAGGGGGCACCGGGGAGCTGTTTTTT
TRBV19	TRBJ1-2	TRBD1	once	CASSPQGEGYGYTF	TGTGCCAGTAGTCCACAGGGGGAAGGCTATGGCTACACCTTC